The 5 T cell receptor beta chains given below trace back to one sample, sequenced in a study of blood T cell repertoires in COVID-19. Sequencing was performed with immunoSEQ multiplex PCR; in TCRdb, only in-frame clones are kept and a portion is missing. This table has around 70,000 clones, roughly four fifths appearing once. The sample was peripheral blood. These receptors were obtained from a woman between 65 and 79 years old with acute or convalescent COVID-19.

The chain carries TRBV25-1 and TRBJ2-1, with 13 nucleotides matching TRBD2. Germline trimming cut 7 bases from V and 7 bases from J; bases unmatched to any gene: 7. Germline V gene sequence: CDR1 MGHDK, CDR2 SYGVNS. The CDR3 totals 15 residues. CDR3 protein: CASISGLAGPNEQFF. CDR3 nucleotides: TGTGCCAGCATCTCGGGACTAGCGGGGCCGAATGAGCAGTTCTTC.

This clone was counted only a few times. The V call is TRBV14, the J call TRBJ2-6; tentative D call: TRBD1 (5 bases). Trimming took off 0 bases at V and 2 bases at J, with 5 bases between the two ends. Germline values: CDR1 SGHDN, CDR2 FVKESK. The CDR3 is 15 residues long. CDR3 loop: CASSQEGAGANVLTF. CDR3 nucleotide sequence: TGTGCCAGCAGCCAAGAAGGGGCTGGGGCCAACGTCCTGACTTTC.

V gene TRBV30 combines with J gene TRBJ1-4; D is undetermined. Trimming shortened V by 8 bases and J by 8 bases, and 18 bases separated the two germline ends. The CDR3 spans 13 residues. Germline loops: CDR1 GTSNPN, CDR2 SVGIG (reference sequence). The DNA of the CDR3 is TGTGCCGGCCAGACAAGCCGCCGCGAAAAACTGTTTTTT. This encodes CAGQTSRREKLFF.

The chain employs TRBV3-1 (or the pseudogene TRBV3-2) and TRBJ2-7; possibly TRBD1 for D (5 bases). Trimming removed 1 base from V and 2 bases from J, with 6 bases in between. The CDR3 sequence is 13 residues long. Germline V CDR1 and CDR2: LGHDT, YNNKEL (reference sequence). The CDR3 DNA reads as TGTGCCAGCAGCCAAGGACAGACCTACGAGCAGTACTTC. This codes for CASSQGQTYEQYF.

The chain joins TRBV5-4 to TRBJ2-5; possible D gene TRBD2, 6 bases. CDR1 and CDR2 (germline): SGHNT, YYREEE (reference sequence). This CDR3 region has 14 residues. V shed 4 bases and J shed 1 base, with 11 bases lying between them. The CDR3 bases are TGTGCCAGCAGCCCGGGAGTACCCCAAGAGACCCAGTACTTC. Protein sequence: CASSPGVPQETQYF.